The 15 T cell receptor beta chains presented below share a single source sample, sequenced in a study of cytomegalovirus exposure and HLA in healthy donors. Primers included in the PCR were 60 Vbeta and 13 Jbeta primers. The assay was immunoSEQ multiplex PCR, and TCRdb's table has in-frame clones only and misses some. The sample records 95,000 to 100,000 clones, 76% being singletons. Sequenced material: PBMCs. The receptors derive from a middle-aged man in good health and CMV-seronegative.

The rearrangement uses TRBV6-1 and TRBJ2-2; D gene ambiguous. Trimming cost V 2 bases and J 4 bases, with 8 bases left between them. Germline loops: CDR1 MNHNS, CDR2 SASEGT. The CDR3 is 14 amino acids. The CDR3 here is CASSENPGTGELFF. The CDR3 DNA reads TGTGCCAGCAGTGAAAACCCGGGCACCGGGGAGCTGTTTTTT.

On this clone: Compared with germline, one end of the junction differs, possibly owing to a read error. The V call is TRBV7-9, the J call TRBJ2-7, with a tentative D call TRBD1 (6 bases). CDR3 length equals 15 residues. The germline gives CDR1 SEHNR, CDR2 FQNEAQ (reference sequence). The CDR3 spells CSSSPAQGPPYEQYF. As DNA, the CDR3 is TGTTCCAGCAGCCCAGCCCAGGGGCCCCCCTACGAGCAGTACTTC.

Comments on this clone: The sample has other DNA sequences that encode this CDR3 too. This rearrangement joins TRBV28 to TRBJ1-2, with TRBD1 matching over 8 bases. The V segment lost 3 bases and the J segment 6 bases; nucleotides outside the gene matches: 6. The CDR3 covers 14 residues. Per germline, CDR1 MDHEN and CDR2 SYDVKM. The CDR3 nucleotides read TGTGCCAGCAGTTTGCTGGACAGGGAGCATGGCTACACCTTC. It encodes CASSLLDREHGYTF.

This chain links TRBV7-2 with TRBJ2-5; possibly TRBD2 for D (6 bases). This CDR3 is 14 amino acids long. Germline-derived CDR1 and CDR2 are SGHTA and FQGNSA. Trimming shortened V by 7 bases and J by 2 bases, and 14 bases separated the two germline ends. The CDR3 sequence is CASTRRDGQETQYF. The CDR3 region has the DNA TGTGCCAGCACCCGGCGGGACGGGCAAGAGACCCAGTACTTC.

The chain is built from TRBV7-9 and TRBJ2-3; 7 bases line up with TRBD2. The V gene's germline CDR1 is SEHNR and CDR2 FQNEAQ (reference sequence). The CDR3 is made up of 16 amino acids. V lost 4 bases to trimming and J lost 4 bases; unmatched junction nucleotides: 11. CDR3 loop: CASSSNGGRGPDTQYF. The CDR3 nucleotides read TGTGCCAGCAGCTCTAACGGCGGGAGAGGGCCAGATACGCAGTATTTT.

CDR3 nucleotide sequence: TGCGCCAGCAGCTTATTTCGGGCAGCGGAAACCGGGGAGCTGTTTTTT. Translating gives CASSLFRAAETGELFF. The chain joins TRBV5-1 to TRBJ2-2, with a weak D call TRBD2 (5 bases). The CDR3 has 16 amino acids. Germline V CDR1 and CDR2: SGHRS, YFSETQ. Trimming cost V 2 bases and J 5 bases, with 16 bases left between them.

The V and J genes are TRBV10-3 and TRBJ2-7, with D possibly TRBD1 on 6 matching bases. Germline V gene sequence: CDR1 ENHRY, CDR2 SYGVKD. Trimming took 0 bases from V and 6 from J, leaving 15 bases between them. The CDR3 consists of 15 residues. Here the CDR3 DNA reads TGTGCCATCAGTGAGTCGAGGGGGACAAGGGGCGAGCAGTACTTC. Protein sequence: CAISESRGTRGEQYF.

The chain links TRBV27 to TRBJ2-6; D may be TRBD2 (5 bases). The CDR3 totals 15 residues. Per the germline V gene, CDR1 is MNHEY and CDR2 is SMNVEV (reference sequence). With 2 bases removed from V and 1 base from J, the gap between germline ends came to 6 bases. CDR3 sequence (DNA): TGTGCCAGCAGTTTACCGGGGTCTGGGGCCAACGTCCTGACTTTC. Protein product: CASSLPGSGANVLTF. The whole variable domain, filled in from reference TRBV27 and TRBJ2-6, reads EAQVTQNPRYLITVTGKKLTVTCSQNMNHEYMSWYRQDPGLGLRQIYYSMNVEVTDKGDVPEGYKVSRKEKRNFPLILESPSPNQTSLYFCASSLPGSGANVLTFGAGSRLTVL.

J is TRBJ1-4 and V is TRBV7-2; weak D call: TRBD1 (6 bases). Trimming stripped 0 bases from V and 6 bases from J, with 14 bases between. Germline assignment: CDR1 SGHTA and CDR2 FQGNSA. The CDR3 is made up of 16 amino acids. CDR3 region: CASSLAGGRVDEKLFF. The DNA for the CDR3 is TGTGCCAGCAGCTTAGCTGGGGGCAGGGTTGATGAAAAACTGTTTTTT.

The genes are TRBV11-3 and TRBJ2-7, with D perhaps TRBD2 (7 bases). V was shortened by 5 bases and J by 7 bases, with 27 bases between the two germline ends. Per the germline V gene, CDR1 is SGHNT and CDR2 is YENEEA. The CDR3 is 17 amino acids. The DNA of the CDR3 is TGTGCCAGCAGCCGACGGGAACCGGGACACACCGGGGGGGAGCAGTACTTC. This translates into CASSRREPGHTGGEQYF.

The chain couples TRBV9 to TRBJ2-3, with no clear D. Germline V gives CDR1 SGDLS, CDR2 YYNGEE. Between the trimmed V and J ends, which lost 3 bases and 7 bases, there was a span of 9 bases. This CDR3 is 12 amino acids long. The CDR3 here is CASSAETNTQYF. Here the CDR3 DNA reads TGTGCCAGCAGCGCCGAGACAAATACGCAGTATTTT.

The chain links TRBV4-3 to TRBJ2-1, with 7 bases lining up with TRBD2. There are 15 residues in the CDR3. Looked up from germline, CDR1 is LGHNA and CDR2 is YSLEER. V lost 1 base, J lost 8 bases, and 8 bases stayed unmatched. Here the CDR3 reads CASSQVGLAVHEQFF. The CDR3 nucleotides are TGCGCCAGCAGCCAAGTCGGGCTAGCGGTCCATGAGCAGTTCTTC.

In this sample, this clone turned up a few times. This rearrangement joins TRBV9 to TRBJ2-7; TRBD2 is a possible D gene (6 bases). This CDR3 spans 12 amino acids. In germline, CDR1 is SGDLS, CDR2 YYNGEE. V was clipped by 7 bases and J by 3 bases, with 11 bases between them. In nucleotides, the CDR3 is TGTGCCAGCGGGACTTTCGACTACGAGCAGTACTTC. Translation: CASGTFDYEQYF.

In its sample, this clone was seen a few times. The rearrangement links TRBV4-3 to TRBJ2-1; no firm D call. Germline CDR1 reads LGHNA; CDR2 reads YSLEER. Trimming shortened V by 6 bases and J by 1 base, and 4 bases separated the two germline ends. The CDR3 spans 12 residues. This chain's CDR3 is CASRSSYNEQFF. CDR3 nucleotides: TGCGCCAGCAGATCGTCCTACAATGAGCAGTTCTTC.

The chain recombines TRBV19 with TRBJ2-1, with TRBD2 matching over 11 bases. This CDR3 has 17 residues. V lost 3 bases, J lost 7 bases, and 11 bases stayed unmatched. Germline assignment: CDR1 LNHDA and CDR2 SQIVND (reference sequence). CDR3 DNA sequence: TGTGCCAGTAGTATCAGGCTAGCGGGAGGCCCGAAGAATGAGCAGTTCTTC. Amino acid sequence: CASSIRLAGGPKNEQFF.